A single sample is the source of the 14 T cell receptor beta chains below, sequenced in a study of T cells after yellow fever vaccination. TCRdb re-analysed the 5' RACE reads in MiXCR, keeping a single row per CDR3 protein. The sample records a few hundred thousand distinct CDR3 sequences, approximately 4% being singletons. Sample: PBMCs, taken 5 days after the yellow fever booster vaccination. All receptors come from a man between 18 and 29 years old who received the YFV17D yellow fever vaccine.

This clonotype was found a few times. The chain combines TRBV6-2 or TRBV6-3 with TRBJ2-5; D unresolved. The germline V gene encodes CDR1 MNHEY and CDR2 SVGEGT. Trimming shortened V by 4 bases and J by 5 bases, and 17 bases separated the two germline ends. CDR3 length equals 15 residues. The CDR3 here is CASSFSYSDRETQYF. CDR3 nucleotide sequence: TGTGCCAGCAGTTTTAGTTACTCGGATCGGGAGACCCAGTACTTC.

The J gene is TRBJ1-2, the V gene TRBV5-1, with 8 bases identical to TRBD1. This CDR3 region has 15 residues. Trimming took 2 bases from V and 8 from J; bases not matched to a gene: 11. The V gene's germline CDR1 is SGHRS and CDR2 YFSETQ. CDR3 residues: CASSFDHRGLGGYTF. CDR3 coding DNA: TGCGCCAGCAGCTTCGACCACAGGGGGTTAGGCGGCTACACCTTC.

The chain joins TRBV7-3 to TRBJ2-1; 10 positions agree with TRBD1. Germline values: CDR1 SGHTA, CDR2 FQGTGA. This CDR3 is 15 amino acids long. V was pared by 4 bases and J by 10 bases, with 10 bases of the junction left unmatched. The CDR3 DNA reads as TGTGCCAGCAGCTCTCCCGACAGGGGGCTCTCGGAGCAGTTCTTC. Its protein is CASSSPDRGLSEQFF.

This chain connects TRBV5-1 to TRBJ1-4; TRBD1 might be the D (5 bases). The V end was cut by 4 bases, the J end by 2 bases, with 12 bases between. From germline, CDR1 is SGHRS and CDR2 YFSETQ. CDR3 length: 15 amino acids. The CDR3 loop is CASSRDPQTNEKLFF. In DNA, the CDR3 is TGCGCCAGCAGCCGGGACCCCCAGACTAATGAAAAACTGTTTTTT.

This clonotype has at least ten counts. Written as DNA, the CDR3 is TGTGCCAGCAGCTCCCTACAGGTCTCTGGAAACACCATATATTTT. As protein: CASSSLQVSGNTIYF. This chain connects TRBV7-9 to TRBJ1-3, with D possibly being TRBD1 (5 bases). Germline V gives CDR1 SEHNR, CDR2 FQNEAQ (reference sequence). The CDR3 loop spans 15 amino acids. Trimming cost V 4 bases and J 0 bases, with 10 bases left between them.

V is TRBV27 and J is TRBJ2-5, with D perhaps matching TRBD2 (6 bases). V was pared by 6 bases and J by 7 bases, with 30 bases between. Germline loops: CDR1 MNHEY, CDR2 SMNVEV (reference sequence). The CDR3 runs to 18 residues. This chain's CDR3 is CASSKPLEGAFILGTQYF. In nucleotides, the CDR3 is TGTGCCAGCAGCAAACCCCTGGAGGGCGCGTTCATTTTAGGGACCCAGTACTTC.

This clonotype occurred many times. This chain links TRBV24-1 with TRBJ2-1; D might be TRBD1 (5 bases). V dropped 8 bases and J dropped 2 bases, with 15 bases sitting between them. The CDR3 has 15 amino acids. From germline, CDR1 is KGHDR and CDR2 SFDVKD. The CDR3 DNA sequence: TGTGCCACCACTACAGGTTCTGGACCCTACAATGAGCAGTTCTTC. Its translation: CATTTGSGPYNEQFF.

The chain carries TRBV7-2 and TRBJ2-5; 10 nucleotides align to TRBD2. CDR3 size: 19 residues. J lost 2 bases, V lost 2 bases, and 14 bases had no gene match. From germline, CDR1 is SGHTA and CDR2 FQGNSA. The CDR3 sequence is CASSLREWGAGGNQETQYF. The CDR3 nucleotides are TGTGCCAGCAGCTTAAGGGAGTGGGGAGCGGGGGGGAATCAAGAGACCCAGTACTTC.

This chain joins TRBV5-6 and TRBJ2-1; possibly TRBD1 for D (5 bases). This CDR3 is built from 13 residues. The V gene's germline CDR1 is SGHDT and CDR2 YYEEEE. The ends were cut back, 0 bases at V and 12 bases at J, with 13 bases in the middle. The CDR3 region is CASSLVVGQGQFF. In DNA form, the CDR3 reads TGTGCCAGCAGCTTGGTAGTCGGGCAGGGGCAGTTCTTC.

The V gene is TRBV28, the J gene TRBJ1-6; unclear D gene. Deletions cut 5 bases from V and 10 bases from J, with 15 bases between. CDR1 and CDR2 from the germline V gene are MDHEN and SYDVKM. CDR3 length equals 14 residues. The chain's CDR3 is CASSGRESVSPLHF. DNA of the CDR3: TGTGCCAGCAGTGGCAGAGAGTCGGTATCACCCCTCCACTTT.

This clonotype was seen more than once but under ten times. The gene calls are TRBV10-3 and TRBJ2-5; TRBD2 might be the D (6 bases). The CDR3 extends over 15 amino acids. The germline CDR1 and CDR2 sequences are ENHRY and SYGVKD. The ends were cut back, 0 bases at V and 2 bases at J, with 10 bases in the middle. CDR3 protein: CAISESLGGQETQYF. CDR3 DNA: TGTGCCATCAGTGAGTCCCTGGGGGGACAAGAGACCCAGTACTTC.

V is TRBV6-5 and J is TRBJ2-3; 8 nucleotides match TRBD1. CDR1 MNHEY and CDR2 SVGAGI come from the germline V gene. The CDR3 contains 17 residues. J gave up 0 bases and V 0 bases, and 5 bases lay outside the gene matches. CDR3 DNA sequence: TGTGCCAGCAGTTACTCCCAGGGGGCCTTTAGCACAGATACGCAGTATTTT. Residues: CASSYSQGAFSTDTQYF.

In DNA form, the CDR3 reads TGCGCCAGCAGCTTGACCGGGACAGGGGGCAATGAGCAGTTCTTC. As protein: CASSLTGTGGNEQFF. The rearrangement uses TRBV5-1 and TRBJ2-1, with 11 bases lining up with TRBD1. Trimming removed 1 base from V and 6 bases from J; junction bases left unmatched: 3. The CDR3 is 15 residues long. Germline CDR1 reads SGHRS; CDR2 reads YFSETQ. Supplemented by reference TRBV5-1 and TRBJ2-1, the full variable domain reads KAGVTQTPRYLIKTRGQQVTLSCSPISGHRSVSWYQQTPGQGLQFLFEYFSETQRNKGNFPGRFSGRQFSNSRSEMNVSTLELGDSALYLCASSLTGTGGNEQFFGPGTRLTVL.

V is TRBV4-1 and J is TRBJ2-3; tentative D call: TRBD2 (6 bases). Germline CDR1 MGHRA, CDR2 YSYEKL. This CDR3 contains 17 residues. V shed 0 bases and J shed 0 bases, with 13 bases lying between them. In DNA, the CDR3 is TGCGCCAGCAGCCAAGATGCACCGGGGACTAGCACAGATACGCAGTATTTT. Residues: CASSQDAPGTSTDTQYF.